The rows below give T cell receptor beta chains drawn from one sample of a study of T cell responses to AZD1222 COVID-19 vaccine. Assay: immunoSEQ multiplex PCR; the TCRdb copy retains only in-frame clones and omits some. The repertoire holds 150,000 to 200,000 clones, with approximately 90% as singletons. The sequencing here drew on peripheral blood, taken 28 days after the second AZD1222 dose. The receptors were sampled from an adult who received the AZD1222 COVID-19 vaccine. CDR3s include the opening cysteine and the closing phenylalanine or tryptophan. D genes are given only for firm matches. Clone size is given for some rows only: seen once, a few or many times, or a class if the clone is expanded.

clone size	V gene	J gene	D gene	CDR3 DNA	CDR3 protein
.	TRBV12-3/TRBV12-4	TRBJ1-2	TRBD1	TGTGCCAGCAGTTTTCCAGGGGGTGGCTACACCTTC	CASSFPGGGYTF
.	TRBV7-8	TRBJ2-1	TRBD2	TGTGCCATCCGGGGGGACGGCGACAATAGTGAGCAGTTCTTC	CAIRGDGDNSEQFF
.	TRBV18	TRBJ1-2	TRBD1	TGTGCCAGCTCCGGACAGGGGGCGAGTGGAGAAGGCTACACCTTC	CASSGQGASGEGYTF
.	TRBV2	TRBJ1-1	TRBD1	TGTGCCAGCACTGGACAGGGGGCCGTGAGAACTGAAGCTTTCTTT	CASTGQGAVRTEAFF
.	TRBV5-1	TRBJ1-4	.	TGCGCCAGCAGCCCGACGGGACACCCTGGGGCTAATGAAAAACTGTTTTTT	CASSPTGHPGANEKLFF
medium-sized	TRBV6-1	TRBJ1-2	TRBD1	TGTGCCAGCAGTGAGAGGATCTCCGGGACAGGGTTCTATGGCTACACCTTC	CASSERISGTGFYGYTF
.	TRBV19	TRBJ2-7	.	TGTGCCAGTAGTATAGGGAGTACCGGGATCTACGAGCAGTACTTC	CASSIGSTGIYEQYF
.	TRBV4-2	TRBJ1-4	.	TGTGCCAGCAGCCAAGGCGGGACGGTTAATGAAAAACTGTTTTTT	CASSQGGTVNEKLFF
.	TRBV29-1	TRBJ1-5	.	TGCAGCGTTACCCATACCCCGGAACAGCCCCAGCATTTT	CSVTHTPEQPQHF
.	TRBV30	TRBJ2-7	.	TGTGCCTGGAGTAAGGTTGGACCGGGGGAGCAGTACTTC	CAWSKVGPGEQYF
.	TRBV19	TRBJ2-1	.	TGTGCCAGTAGTAGCCCTCCGGGGGCCCCTTACAATGAGCAGTTCTTC	CASSSPPGAPYNEQFF
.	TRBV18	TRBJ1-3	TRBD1	TGTGCCAGCTCACCACGCGGGACAGGGGACTCTGGAAACACCATATATTTT	CASSPRGTGDSGNTIYF
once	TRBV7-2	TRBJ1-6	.	TGTGCCAGCAGCCTTCAACCGGGGGGGAATTCACCCCTCCACTTT	CASSLQPGGNSPLHF
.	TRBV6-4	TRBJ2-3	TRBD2	TGTGCCAGCAGTGACCGCAGCGGGGGGGGCACAGATACGCAGTATTTT	CASSDRSGGGTDTQYF
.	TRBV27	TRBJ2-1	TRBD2	TGTGCCAGCAGTTCTCGCGGGAGGGGGGACTACAATGAGCAGTTCTTC	CASSSRGRGDYNEQFF
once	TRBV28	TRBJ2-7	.	TGCGCCAGCAGTTTATCGATCCCTTACTACGAGCAGTACTTC	CASSLSIPYYEQYF
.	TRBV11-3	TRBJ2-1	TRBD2	TGTGCCAGCAGCGACCCTTTCGGGGTGGGGGAGGGCCATGAGCAGTTCTTC	CASSDPFGVGEGHEQFF
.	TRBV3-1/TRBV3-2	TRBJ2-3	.	TGTGCCAGCAGCCAAGGTCTGCAGGGGACCGCAGATACGCAGTATTTT	CASSQGLQGTADTQYF
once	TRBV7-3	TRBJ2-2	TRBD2	TGTGCCAGCAGCCTCGGACTAGCGGGTACGACCGGGGAGCTGTTTTTT	CASSLGLAGTTGELFF
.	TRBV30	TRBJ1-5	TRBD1	TGTGCCTGGGCGCTAGACAGGGGCAATCAGCCCCAGCATTTT	CAWALDRGNQPQHF
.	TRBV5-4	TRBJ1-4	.	TGTGCCAGCAGCTTCGAAGGAAATGAAAAACTGTTTTTT	CASSFEGNEKLFF
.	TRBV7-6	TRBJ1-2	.	TGTGCCAGCAGCTTGGCGGGTCCAGGGCCATCTAACTATGGCTACACCTTC	CASSLAGPGPSNYGYTF
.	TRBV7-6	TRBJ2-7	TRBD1	TGTGCCAGCAGCTCCCCGGACAGGGGGAGCGACGAGCAGTACTTC	CASSSPDRGSDEQYF
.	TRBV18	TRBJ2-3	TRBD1	TGTGCCAGCTCACCGGGACAGGGAGCGGAAGATACGCAGTATTTT	CASSPGQGAEDTQYF
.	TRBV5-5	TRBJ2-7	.	TGTGCCAGCAGCCCCGGCTACGAGCAGTACTTC	CASSPGYEQYF
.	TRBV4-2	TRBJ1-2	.	TGTGCCAGCAGCCGCGGGCCCCTCGGGACCAACTATGGCTACACCTTC	CASSRGPLGTNYGYTF
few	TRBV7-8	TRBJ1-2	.	TGTGCCAGCAGCTGGCGGGGGCCCCGTAAAGGGCAACCTTCTTATGGCTACACCTTC	CASSWRGPRKGQPSYGYTF